This entry lists 32 T cell receptor beta chains sequenced from one sample in a study of read filtering for tumor transcriptome and immune sequencing. Molecular barcoded adaptors covering alpha/delta and beta/gamma chains were used on roughly 400 ng RNA. TCRdb itself ran the reads through MiXCR, one entry per CDR3 protein. The table records about 62,000 distinct CDR3 sequences, roughly 18% of them present only once. Sequenced: a population of CD138-negative cells sorted from bone marrow. These receptors were taken from a donor at least 40 years old with multiple myeloma.

The chain carries TRBV27 and TRBJ2-7; TRBD2 agrees at 8 bases. This CDR3 contains 15 residues. Losses at the gene ends were 0 bases for V and 3 bases for J; bases not matched to a gene: 4. Germline lookup yields CDR1 MNHEY and CDR2 SMNVEV (reference sequence). The CDR3 nucleotides read TGTGCCAGCAGTTTATCTAGCGGGGTGGGCTACGAGCAGTACTTC. This translates into CASSLSSGVGYEQYF.

This clonotype has a count of ten or more. The gene calls are TRBV5-1 and TRBJ2-1; 14 positions match TRBD2. This CDR3 is 17 amino acids long. The trim removed 3 bases at V and 5 bases at J, leaving 7 bases unmatched. CDR1 and CDR2 from the germline V gene are SGHRS and YFSETQ. The CDR3 DNA follows: TGCGCCAGCAGCTCCGGACTAGCGGGAGGCCCTAACAATGAGCAGTTCTTC. It codes for CASSSGLAGGPNNEQFF.

This clonotype was seen at least ten times. This chain uses TRBV30 with TRBJ2-3, with no clear D. The germline gives CDR1 GTSNPN, CDR2 SVGIG (reference sequence). The CDR3 length is 13 residues. The ends were cut back, 0 bases at V and 6 bases at J, with 10 bases in the middle. Written as DNA, the CDR3 is TGTGCCTGGAGTGTAAAGGGCGCCGATACGCAGTATTTT. This translates into CAWSVKGADTQYF.

The rearrangement uses TRBV5-1 and TRBJ2-5; D not resolved. The CDR3 loop spans 15 amino acids. Trimming removed 0 bases from V and 4 bases from J, with 13 bases in between. Germline lookup yields CDR1 SGHRS and CDR2 YFSETQ. The CDR3 DNA sequence: TGCGCCAGCAGCTTGGGGCTAGATGGGCGAGAGACCCAGTACTTC. It translates to CASSLGLDGRETQYF.

This clonotype has ten or more counts. The J gene is TRBJ2-2, the V gene TRBV2, with TRBD1 matching over 9 bases. The V segment lost 5 bases and the J segment 4 bases; nucleotides outside the gene matches: 8. Germline-derived CDR1 and CDR2 are SNHLY and FYNNEI. CDR3 length: 16 residues. Here the CDR3 reads CASSLPSGQGTGELFF. The DNA of the CDR3 is TGTGCCAGCAGTTTACCCTCGGGACAGGGCACCGGGGAGCTGTTTTTT.

This clonotype was seen many times. The chain links TRBV7-2 to TRBJ2-1, with 7 bases aligning to TRBD2. Germline CDR1 SGHTA, CDR2 FQGNSA. V was clipped by 6 bases and J by 8 bases; unmatched bases: 13. CDR3 length: 15 amino acids. The CDR3 DNA follows: TGTGCCAGCAGGTATCCGGTGACTAGCTTCGATGAGCAGTTCTTC. Translating gives CASRYPVTSFDEQFF.

Relative to its sample, this clonotype is medium-sized. This chain links TRBV11-2 with TRBJ2-1; 10 nucleotides match TRBD2. The CDR3 is 15 residues long. The V segment lost 4 bases and the J segment 0 bases; nucleotides outside the gene matches: 0. Germline V gene data show CDR1 as SGHAT and CDR2 as FQNNGV. DNA for the CDR3: TGTGCCAGCAGCTCTAGCGGGAGCTCCTACAATGAGCAGTTCTTC. Translating it yields CASSSSGSSYNEQFF. The variable domain in full, with the rest retrieved from reference TRBV11-2 and TRBJ2-1, is EAGVAQSPRYKIIEKRQSVAFWCNPISGHATLYWYQQILGQGPKLLIQFQNNGVVDDSQLPKDRFSAERLKGVDSTLKIQPAKLEDSAVYLCASSSSGSSYNEQFFGPGTRLTVL.

This clonotype was seen many times. This chain uses TRBV20-1 with TRBJ2-7; D might be TRBD1 (5 bases). Germline V gives CDR1 DFQATT, CDR2 SNEGSKA (reference sequence). This CDR3 has 13 residues. V dropped 5 bases and J dropped 1 base, with 12 bases sitting between them. The CDR3 sequence: CSARKGNSYEQYF. Here the CDR3 DNA reads TGCAGTGCTCGGAAGGGGAATTCCTACGAGCAGTACTTC.

V and J are TRBV6-1 and TRBJ1-1, with D hard to call. CDR1 MNHNS and CDR2 SASEGT come from the germline V gene. The length of the CDR3 is 14 residues. The V end was cut by 1 base, the J end by 3 bases, with 9 bases between. CDR3 DNA sequence: TGTGCCAGCAGTGAAGTGGGCCCCGACACTGAAGCTTTCTTT. It translates to CASSEVGPDTEAFF.

This clonotype has ten or more counts. This chain joins TRBV2 and TRBJ2-5; no reliable D call. V dropped 7 bases and J dropped 0 bases, with 12 bases sitting between them. The CDR3 spans 14 residues. CDR1 is SNHLY and CDR2 is FYNNEI in the germline V gene. The CDR3 reads CASKRPRHQETQYF. CDR3 in DNA: TGTGCCAGCAAAAGGCCCCGGCACCAAGAGACCCAGTACTTC.

The genes are TRBV6-1 and TRBJ1-5; D unclear. The CDR3 spans 13 residues. Trimming cost V 6 bases and J 0 bases, with 6 bases left between them. Per the germline V gene, CDR1 is MNHNS and CDR2 is SASEGT. The chain's CDR3 is CASSGDSNQPQHF. The CDR3 DNA reads TGTGCCAGCAGCGGGGATAGCAATCAGCCCCAGCATTTT.

The CDR3 sequence is CASSQSWGGHPFYNEQFF. Here the CDR3 DNA reads TGCGCCAGCAGTCAATCTTGGGGGGGCCATCCATTTTACAATGAGCAGTTCTTC. V and J are TRBV23-1 and TRBJ2-1; perhaps TRBD2 as D (7 bases). TRBV23-1 is reported as an ORF; its role is uncertain. V gave up 0 bases and J gave up 4 bases, with 19 bases separating them. The CDR3 contains 18 residues.

This clonotype was detected many times. V usage is TRBV2 and J usage is TRBJ1-2; D possibly corresponds to TRBD1 (6 bases). V lost 7 bases to trimming and J lost 5 bases, with 17 bases between them. Germline lookup yields CDR1 SNHLY and CDR2 FYNNEI. This CDR3 has 14 residues. The CDR3 protein is CASKGQGKRYGYTF. In DNA, the CDR3 is TGTGCCAGCAAGGGGCAGGGGAAACGATATGGCTACACCTTC.

The chain recombines TRBV12-3 or TRBV12-4 with TRBJ1-1, with 7 bases matching TRBD1. V was pared by 6 bases and J by 1 base, with 8 bases of the junction left unmatched. This CDR3 is 15 amino acids long. The CDR3 protein is CASRGWTGGNTEAFF. The CDR3, as DNA: TGTGCCAGCAGAGGATGGACAGGAGGGAACACTGAAGCTTTCTTT.

For this clonotype: A much larger clone sits a single nucleotide away, making a read error possible. V usage is TRBV20-1 and J usage is TRBJ1-1, with D tentatively TRBD1 (5 bases). Germline CDR1 is DFQATT and CDR2 is SNEGSKA (reference sequence). The CDR3 has 11 amino acids. The CDR3 coding sequence is TGCAGAGCTAGAGGACAAGCTGAAGCTTTCTTT. As protein: CRARGQAEAFF.

Many counts were recorded for this clonotype. The rearrangement uses TRBV11-2 and TRBJ2-1, with 12 bases identical to TRBD2. This CDR3 has 15 amino acids. J gave up 7 bases and V 4 bases, and 5 bases lay outside the gene matches. The germline gives CDR1 SGHAT, CDR2 FQNNGV. CDR3 coding DNA: TGTGCCAGCAGCTCGCTAGCGGGGGGGCGTAATGAGCAGTTCTTC. Protein product: CASSSLAGGRNEQFF.

There are a few counts of this clonotype. The chain links TRBV7-3 to TRBJ2-1, with TRBD2 identical over 9 bases. Germline V gene lookup returns CDR1 SGHTA and CDR2 FQGTGA. The CDR3 loop spans 15 amino acids. With V trimmed by 4 bases and J by 2 bases, 3 bases remained unmatched. Here the CDR3 DNA reads TGTGCCAGCAGCTCTAGCGGGGCAACCTACAATGAGCAGTTCTTC. It is translated as CASSSSGATYNEQFF.

This clonotype came up many times. CDR3 region: CASSSIDRVRRTDTQYF. The CDR3 DNA reads TGTGCCAGCAGTTCGATCGACAGGGTTCGGCGTACAGATACGCAGTATTTT. V and J are TRBV12-3 or TRBV12-4 and TRBJ2-3; TRBD1 matches at 7 bases. This CDR3 comprises 17 residues. After removal of 4 bases from V and 3 bases from J, the junction contained 13 bases not matched to a gene.

On this clonotype itself: A much more abundant neighbour one base away suggests this may be a read error. The rearrangement links TRBV7-3 to TRBJ2-3; a weak D match, TRBD2 (6 bases). From germline, CDR1 is SGHTA and CDR2 FQGTGA. The CDR3 is 16 residues long. CDR3 amino acids: CASSLTGGFPTDMQYF. CDR3 DNA sequence: TGTGCCAGCAGCTTAACGGGGGGATTCCCCACAGATATGCAGTATTTT.

This clonotype occurred many times. J is TRBJ2-7 and V is TRBV20-1; D possibly corresponds to TRBD1 (5 bases). Germline V CDR1 and CDR2: DFQATT, SNEGSKA (reference sequence). V was cut by 2 bases and J by 0 bases, with 14 bases left in between. CDR3 length: 15 amino acids. For the CDR3, the DNA is TGCAGTGCTAGAACCAGACAGTTGAGCTCCTACGAGCAGTACTTC. This sequence encodes CSARTRQLSSYEQYF.

The chain couples TRBV4-2 to TRBJ2-3; no clear D. The CDR3 consists of 13 residues. Looked up from germline, CDR1 is LGHNA and CDR2 is YNFKEQ. Trimming pared 3 bases from V and 4 bases from J, leaving 8 bases between. The CDR3: CASSHDLADTQYF. CDR3 in DNA: TGTGCCAGCAGCCACGATCTCGCAGATACGCAGTATTTT.

This clonotype has at least ten counts. One junction end disagrees with the germline gene, perhaps due to a read error. This chain joins TRBV7-7 and TRBJ2-1; TRBD1 aligns across 7 bases. This CDR3 spans 15 amino acids. Germline assignment: CDR1 SSHAT and CDR2 FNYEAQ (reference sequence). Here the CDR3 reads CASSLNQGVNNEQFF. CDR3 sequence (DNA): TGTGCTAGCAGCTTAAACCAGGGGGTGAACAATGAGCAGTTCTTC.

Turning to this clonotype: No conserved phenylalanine or tryptophan is present at the end of the CDR3, so a read error is the likely explanation. The chain joins TRBV5-1 to TRBJ2-7; D may match TRBD1 or TRBD2 (6 bases each). The germline V gene encodes CDR1 SGHRS and CDR2 YFSETQ. The CDR3 is 15 amino acids. CDR3 DNA: TGCGCCGGCAGCCTTTTAACAGGAGGGGGTTTTGAGCAGTACCTC. Amino acid sequence: CAGSLLTGGGFEQYL.

This clonotype was seen just once. The junction differs from germline at one of its ends, possibly a read error. The J gene is TRBJ2-1, the V gene TRBV19; D is uncertain. Germline V gives CDR1 LNHDA, CDR2 SQIVND (reference sequence). The CDR3 runs 17 residues. The CDR3 loop reads CASCIDFASSSYNEQFF. Written as DNA, the CDR3 is TGTGCCAGTTGTATAGATTTCGCTTCTAGCTCCTACAATGAGCAGTTCTTC.

This clonotype occurred many times. The chain uses TRBV30 and TRBJ1-1; D is perhaps TRBD1 (5 bases). CDR3 length: 12 residues. V lost 8 bases and J 4 bases, leaving 14 bases between the germline ends. CDR1 GTSNPN and CDR2 SVGIG come from the germline V gene (reference sequence). For the CDR3, the DNA is TGTGCCACTCTATTCGGGGGCACTGAAGCTTTCTTT. Its translation is CATLFGGTEAFF.

This clonotype was seen at least ten times. The CDR3 loop is CSARVETQYF. DNA for the CDR3: TGCAGTGCTAGAGTGGAGACCCAGTACTTC. V gene TRBV20-1 combines with J gene TRBJ2-5, with D unresolved. The CDR3 runs 10 residues. Per the germline V gene, CDR1 is DFQATT and CDR2 is SNEGSKA (reference sequence). Deletions cut 1 base from V and 5 bases from J, with 2 bases between.

This clonotype was recorded many times. The chain carries TRBV18 and TRBJ2-1; 8 bases fit TRBD1. V lost 2 bases, J lost 7 bases, and 1 base stayed unmatched. CDR1 and CDR2 (germline): KGHSH, LQKENI. The CDR3 loop spans 13 amino acids. For the CDR3, the DNA is TGTGCCAGCTCACCAGACAGGGGTAATGAGCAGTTCTTC. It specifies CASSPDRGNEQFF.

The chain links TRBV7-9 to TRBJ2-1; TRBD1 agrees at 7 bases. V shed 4 bases and J 8 bases; nucleotides not matched to a gene: 8. The CDR3 runs 14 residues. CDR1 is SEHNR and CDR2 is FQNEAQ in the germline V gene (reference sequence). The CDR3 DNA sequence: TGTGCCAGCAGCTCAGGTTTAGGGGGCCATGAGCAGTTCTTC. This encodes CASSSGLGGHEQFF.

This clonotype was found many times. The chain links TRBV5-6 to TRBJ2-1, with unresolved D. The germline V gene encodes CDR1 SGHDT and CDR2 YYEEEE. The V end lost 2 bases, the J end lost 8 bases, and 8 bases lay between the germline ends. The length of the CDR3 is 12 residues. The CDR3 spells CASSLVSYEQFF. Written as DNA, the CDR3 is TGTGCCAGCAGCTTAGTTAGCTATGAGCAGTTCTTC.

On this clonotype itself: This may come from a read error, since a much larger clone is one base off. This chain joins TRBV6-1 and TRBJ1-1; D is uncertain. The germline V gene has CDR1 MNHNS and CDR2 SASEGT. CDR3 length equals 14 residues. As DNA, the CDR3 is TGTACCAGCAGTGTTCACAGTCGAAGCACTGAAGCTTTCTTT. Amino acids: CTSSVHSRSTEAFF.

This clonotype occurred many times. CDR3 nucleotide sequence: TGCAGCGTTGCCAATGAGGGGGGCAAAAACATTCAGTACTTC. This translates into CSVANEGGKNIQYF. This chain connects TRBV29-1 to TRBJ2-4; D tentatively reads TRBD1 or TRBD2 (6 bases each). Looked up from germline, CDR1 is SQVTM and CDR2 is ANQGSEA. Trimming cost V 4 bases and J 3 bases, with 13 bases left between them. The CDR3 has 14 amino acids.

This clonotype has only a few counts. The chain joins TRBV7-9 to TRBJ2-3, with a weak D call TRBD2 (6 bases). Trimming removed 1 base at V and 1 base at J, with 12 bases between. Germline assignment: CDR1 SEHNR and CDR2 FQNEAQ (reference sequence). The CDR3 is 16 amino acids. CDR3 coding DNA: TGTGCCAGCAGCTTAGTATCACAGCGGGGCACAGATACGCAGTATTTT. Translated: CASSLVSQRGTDTQYF.